Below are 13 T cell receptor beta chains sequenced from a single sample in a study of Ad26.COV2.S vaccination and SARS-CoV-2 variants. The data were produced by immunoSEQ multiplex PCR, yet TCRdb's version contains in-frame clones alone and is incomplete. The data hold 350,000 to 600,000 clones, with about nine tenths observed a single time. The treatment denotes: roughly 19 received Ad26.COV2.S at low or high dose, single or two shots; a few received placebo; per-sample allocation not given. It was on day 63 after the first vaccine or placebo injection that samples were taken. Specimen: peripheral blood, collected in a trial of Ad26.COV2.S vaccine versus placebo. These receptors were taken from a person between 18 and 60 years old who received the Ad26.COV2.S COVID-19 vaccine or a placebo.

The rearrangement uses TRBV3-1 (or the pseudogene TRBV3-2) and TRBJ1-4; D not certain. The CDR3 has 17 residues. V was clipped by 4 bases and J by 0 bases, with 15 bases between them. Per the germline V gene, CDR1 is LGHDT and CDR2 is YNNKEL (reference sequence). For the CDR3, the DNA is TGTGCCAGCAGCCGAAAACTAACAGTCTCAACTAATGAAAAACTGTTTTTT. Its protein product is CASSRKLTVSTNEKLFF.

This chain links TRBV19 with TRBJ2-4; D may be TRBD2 (5 bases). The ends were cut back, 9 bases at V and 0 bases at J, with 12 bases in the middle. This CDR3 is 14 amino acids long. CDR1 is LNHDA and CDR2 is SQIVND in the germline V gene (reference sequence). The CDR3 region is CASQRSPAKNIQYF. The CDR3 DNA reads as TGTGCCAGCCAGCGGTCACCAGCCAAAAACATTCAGTACTTC.

In this sample, this clone turned up once. The chain links TRBV9 to TRBJ2-4; no definite D call. This CDR3 is built from 16 residues. CDR1 is SGDLS and CDR2 is YYNGEE in the germline V gene. The V end was cut by 4 bases, the J end by 0 bases, with 14 bases between. CDR3 protein: CASSPQPGLAKNIQYF. CDR3 nucleotide sequence: TGTGCCAGCAGCCCGCAACCTGGGTTAGCCAAAAACATTCAGTACTTC.

The CDR3 here is CATSDLTGHMQYF. The CDR3 region has the DNA TGTGCCACCAGTGATTTGACGGGACACATGCAGTATTTT. The gene calls are TRBV24-1 and TRBJ2-3; possibly TRBD1 for D (6 bases). Germline V gene lookup returns CDR1 KGHDR and CDR2 SFDVKD. The CDR3 is 13 residues long. The ends were cut back, 0 bases at V and 11 bases at J, with 11 bases in the middle.

This chain uses TRBV6-5 with TRBJ1-3; D uncertain. From germline, CDR1 is MNHEY and CDR2 SVGAGI. V lost 6 bases and J lost 3, with 12 bases in between. The CDR3 extends over 14 amino acids. DNA of the CDR3: TGTGCCAGCAGCGACCGGGCCCTTGGAAACACCATATATTTT. Translating it yields CASSDRALGNTIYF.

The V gene is TRBV19, the J gene TRBJ2-1, with D possibly matching TRBD1 (6 bases). V shed 5 bases and J shed 6 bases, with 14 bases lying between them. The CDR3 contains 14 residues. In germline, CDR1 is LNHDA, CDR2 SQIVND (reference sequence). The DNA for the CDR3 is TGTGCCAGTAGTGAATACAGGGTTTTCAATGAGCAGTTCTTC. This encodes CASSEYRVFNEQFF.

This sequence joins TRBV7-3 and TRBJ2-3; D not certain. Germline V lookup: CDR1 SGHTA, CDR2 FQGTGA. The CDR3 runs to 17 residues. Trimming cost V 1 base and J 3 bases, with 17 bases left between them. The CDR3 DNA reads TGTGCCAGCAGCTTAAACGCCCCTAGGTTGGGTACAGATACGCAGTATTTT. Translated, it gives CASSLNAPRLGTDTQYF.

The rearrangement uses TRBV2 and TRBJ2-7, with D perhaps being TRBD1 or TRBD2 (5 bases each). The CDR3 extends over 16 amino acids. Germline CDR1 is SNHLY and CDR2 is FYNNEI. V was trimmed by 1 base and J by 3 bases, leaving 16 bases between them. The CDR3 DNA reads TGTGCCAGCAGTGAAGGCTCGGGGCTTACGAACTACGAGCAGTACTTC. This sequence encodes CASSEGSGLTNYEQYF.

This sequence joins TRBV15 and TRBJ2-2; D perhaps matches TRBD2 (6 bases). The CDR3 has 14 amino acids. Trimming pared 3 bases from V and 7 bases from J, leaving 12 bases between. Germline CDR1 reads LNHNV; CDR2 reads YYDKDF (reference sequence). CDR3 protein: CATSRKGEDGELFF. CDR3 DNA sequence: TGTGCCACCAGCAGGAAAGGGGAGGACGGGGAGCTGTTTTTT.

This rearrangement joins TRBV19 to TRBJ2-1, with a possible D match to TRBD1 (6 bases). There are 15 residues in the CDR3. V lost 6 bases, J lost 8 bases, and 20 bases lay in between. Germline values: CDR1 LNHDA, CDR2 SQIVND (reference sequence). CDR3 sequence: CASSPGLLGGHEQFF. DNA for the CDR3: TGTGCCAGTAGCCCCGGACTTCTAGGGGGACATGAGCAGTTCTTC.

This clone was counted ten times or more. This chain links TRBV7-9 with TRBJ2-7; D not resolved. Germline V gene lookup returns CDR1 SEHNR and CDR2 FQNEAQ (reference sequence). V lost 5 bases to trimming and J lost 5 bases, with 10 bases between them. CDR3 length equals 12 residues. CDR3 DNA sequence: TGTGCCAGCAGCCTTACAAATAACGAGCAGTACTTC. This codes for CASSLTNNEQYF.

CDR3 loop: CASSETPGQTYEQYF. The CDR3 nucleotides read TGTGCCAGCAGTGAGACGCCGGGACAGACCTACGAGCAGTACTTC. The V gene is TRBV2, the J gene TRBJ2-7; 7 nucleotides line up with TRBD1. With V trimmed by 3 bases and J by 2 bases, 7 bases remained unmatched. The CDR3 consists of 15 residues. Germline V gene lookup returns CDR1 SNHLY and CDR2 FYNNEI. Complete variable domain (other parts from reference TRBV2 and TRBJ2-7): EPEVTQTPSHQVTQMGQEVILRCVPISNHLYFYWYRQILGQKVEFLVSFYNNEISEKSEIFDDQFSVERPDGSNFTLKIRSTKLEDSAMYFCASSETPGQTYEQYFGPGTRLTVT.

The genes are TRBV7-9 and TRBJ2-3; TRBD2 is a possible D gene (6 bases). V lost 5 bases, J lost 7 bases, and 16 bases lay in between. Germline assignment: CDR1 SEHNR and CDR2 FQNEAQ (reference sequence). The CDR3 consists of 14 residues. CDR3 residues: CASSETSLVHTQYF. The CDR3 DNA reads TGTGCCAGCAGCGAGACTAGTTTGGTCCATACGCAGTATTTT.